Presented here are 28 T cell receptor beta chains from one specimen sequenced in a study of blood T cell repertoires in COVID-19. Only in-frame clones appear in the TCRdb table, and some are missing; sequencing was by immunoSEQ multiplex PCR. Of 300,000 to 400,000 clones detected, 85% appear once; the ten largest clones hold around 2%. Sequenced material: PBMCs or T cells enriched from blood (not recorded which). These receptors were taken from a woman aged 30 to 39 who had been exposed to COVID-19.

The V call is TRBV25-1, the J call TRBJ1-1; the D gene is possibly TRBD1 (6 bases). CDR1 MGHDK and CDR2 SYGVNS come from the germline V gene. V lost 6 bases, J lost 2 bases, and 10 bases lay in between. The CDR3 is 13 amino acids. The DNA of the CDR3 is TGTGCCAGCAGCTTGGGACACAACACTGAAGCTTTCTTT. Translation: CASSLGHNTEAFF. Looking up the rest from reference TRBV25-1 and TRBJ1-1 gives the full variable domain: EADIYQTPRYLVIGTGKKITLECSQTMGHDKMYWYQQDPGMELHLIHYSYGVNSTEKGDLSSESTVSRIRTEHFPLTLESARPSHTSQYLCASSLGHNTEAFFGQGTRLTVV.

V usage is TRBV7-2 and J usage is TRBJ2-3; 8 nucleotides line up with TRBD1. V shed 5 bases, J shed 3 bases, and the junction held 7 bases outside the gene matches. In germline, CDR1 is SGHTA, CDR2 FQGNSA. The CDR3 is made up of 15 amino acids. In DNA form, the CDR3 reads TGTGCCAGCAGCAGGGACAGGAGGGGAACAGATACGCAGTATTTT. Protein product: CASSRDRRGTDTQYF. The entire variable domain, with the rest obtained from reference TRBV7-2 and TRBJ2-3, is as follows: GAGVSQSPSNKVTEKGKDVELRCDPISGHTALYWYRQSLGQGLEFLIYFQGNSAPDKSGLPSDRFSAERTGGSVSTLTIQRTQQEDSAVYLCASSRDRRGTDTQYFGPGTRLTVL.

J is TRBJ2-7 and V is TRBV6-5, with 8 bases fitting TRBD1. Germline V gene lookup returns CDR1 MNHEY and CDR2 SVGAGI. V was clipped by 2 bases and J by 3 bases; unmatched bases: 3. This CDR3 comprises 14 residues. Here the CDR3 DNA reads TGTGCCAGCAGTTACGACAGGGGCCTCTACGAGCAGTACTTC. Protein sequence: CASSYDRGLYEQYF.

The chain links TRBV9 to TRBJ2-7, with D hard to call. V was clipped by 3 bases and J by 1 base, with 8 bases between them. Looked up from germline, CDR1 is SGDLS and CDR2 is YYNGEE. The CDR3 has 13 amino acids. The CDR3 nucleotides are TGTGCCAGCAGCGCATTCGGTTCCTACGAGCAGTACTTC. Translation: CASSAFGSYEQYF.

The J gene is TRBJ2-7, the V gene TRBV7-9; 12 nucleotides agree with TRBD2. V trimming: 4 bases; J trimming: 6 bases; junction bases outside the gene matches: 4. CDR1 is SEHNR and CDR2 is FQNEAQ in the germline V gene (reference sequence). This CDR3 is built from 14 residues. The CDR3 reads CASSSGLAGSEQYF. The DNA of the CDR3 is TGTGCCAGCAGCTCAGGACTAGCGGGAAGCGAGCAGTACTTC.

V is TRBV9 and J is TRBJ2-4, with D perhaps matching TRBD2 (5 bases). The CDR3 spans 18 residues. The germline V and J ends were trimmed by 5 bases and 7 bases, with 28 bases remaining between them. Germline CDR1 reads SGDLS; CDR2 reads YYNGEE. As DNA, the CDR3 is TGTGCCAGCAGAAACTTCCGCATAGACCGGGATGCTATGAACATTCAGTACTTC. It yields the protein CASRNFRIDRDAMNIQYF.

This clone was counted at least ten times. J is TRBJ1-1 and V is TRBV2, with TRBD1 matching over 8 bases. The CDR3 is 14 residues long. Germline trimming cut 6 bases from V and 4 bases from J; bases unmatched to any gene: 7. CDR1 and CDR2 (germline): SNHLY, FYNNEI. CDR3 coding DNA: TGTGCCAGCAGCACGACAGGGGTCGGCACTGAAGCTTTCTTT. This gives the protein CASSTTGVGTEAFF.

CDR3 sequence reads: CASSGAGARYGYTF. CDR3 coding DNA: TGTGCCAGCAGTGGGGCGGGGGCGCGATATGGCTACACCTTC. The V gene is TRBV28, the J gene TRBJ1-2; TRBD1 is a possible D gene (6 bases). The CDR3 extends over 14 amino acids. The germline V gene encodes CDR1 MDHEN and CDR2 SYDVKM. V dropped 5 bases and J dropped 5 bases, with 15 bases sitting between them.

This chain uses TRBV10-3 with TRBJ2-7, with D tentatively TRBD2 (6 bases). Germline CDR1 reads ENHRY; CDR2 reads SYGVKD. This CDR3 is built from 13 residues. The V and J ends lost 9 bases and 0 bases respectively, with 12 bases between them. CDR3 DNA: TGTGCCATGGGAGGAGGGGCCTCCTACGAGCAGTACTTC. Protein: CAMGGGASYEQYF.

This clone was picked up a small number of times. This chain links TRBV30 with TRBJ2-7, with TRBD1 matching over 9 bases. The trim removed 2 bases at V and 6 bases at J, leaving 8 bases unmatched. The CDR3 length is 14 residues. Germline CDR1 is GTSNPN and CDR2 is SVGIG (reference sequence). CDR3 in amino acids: CAWSTGTGSVEQYF. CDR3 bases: TGTGCCTGGAGTACCGGGACAGGGAGCGTCGAGCAGTACTTC.

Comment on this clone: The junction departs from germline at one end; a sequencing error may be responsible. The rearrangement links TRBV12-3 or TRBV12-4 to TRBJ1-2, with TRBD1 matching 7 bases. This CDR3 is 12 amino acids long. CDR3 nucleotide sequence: TGTACCAGCAGTTTACAGGGGTATGGCTACACCTTC. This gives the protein CTSSLQGYGYTF.

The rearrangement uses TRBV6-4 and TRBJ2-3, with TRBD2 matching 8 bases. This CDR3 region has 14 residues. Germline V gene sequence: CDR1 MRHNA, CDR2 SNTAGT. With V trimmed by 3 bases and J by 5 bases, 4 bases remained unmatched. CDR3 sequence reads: CASSERGAGDTQYF. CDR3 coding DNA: TGTGCCAGCAGTGAGCGGGGGGCAGGAGATACGCAGTATTTT.

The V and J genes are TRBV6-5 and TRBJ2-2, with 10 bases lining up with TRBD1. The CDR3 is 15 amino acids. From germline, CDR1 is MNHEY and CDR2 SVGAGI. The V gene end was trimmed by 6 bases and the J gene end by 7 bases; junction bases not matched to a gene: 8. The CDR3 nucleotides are TGTGCCAGCAGGGACCGGGACAGGGGTGACGGGGAGCTGTTTTTT. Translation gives CASRDRDRGDGELFF.

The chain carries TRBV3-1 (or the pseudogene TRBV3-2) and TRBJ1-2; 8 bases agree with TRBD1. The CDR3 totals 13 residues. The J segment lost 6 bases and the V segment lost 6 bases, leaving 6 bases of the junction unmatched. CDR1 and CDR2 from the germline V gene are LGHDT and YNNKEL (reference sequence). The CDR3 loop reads CASSNRGVNGYTF. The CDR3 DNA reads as TGTGCCAGCAGTAACAGGGGGGTAAATGGCTACACCTTC.

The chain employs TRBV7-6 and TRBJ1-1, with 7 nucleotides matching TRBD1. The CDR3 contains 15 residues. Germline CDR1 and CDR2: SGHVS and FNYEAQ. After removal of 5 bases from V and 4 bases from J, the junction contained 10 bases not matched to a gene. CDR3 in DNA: TGTGCCAGCAGCCTAGGGACAGAAGGGGCCACTGAAGCTTTCTTT. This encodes CASSLGTEGATEAFF.

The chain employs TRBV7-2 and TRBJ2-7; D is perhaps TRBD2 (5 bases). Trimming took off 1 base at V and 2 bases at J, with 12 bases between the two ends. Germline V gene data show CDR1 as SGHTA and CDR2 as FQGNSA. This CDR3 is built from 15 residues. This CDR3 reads CASSLDFRTAYEQYF. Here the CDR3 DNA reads TGTGCCAGCAGCTTAGACTTTAGGACTGCCTACGAGCAGTACTTC.

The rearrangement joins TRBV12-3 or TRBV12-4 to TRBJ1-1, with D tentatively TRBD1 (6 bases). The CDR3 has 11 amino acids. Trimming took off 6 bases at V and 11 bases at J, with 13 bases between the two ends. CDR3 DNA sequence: TGTGCCAGCAGGAAAGGGGGTGGCGCTTTCTTT. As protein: CASRKGGGAFF.

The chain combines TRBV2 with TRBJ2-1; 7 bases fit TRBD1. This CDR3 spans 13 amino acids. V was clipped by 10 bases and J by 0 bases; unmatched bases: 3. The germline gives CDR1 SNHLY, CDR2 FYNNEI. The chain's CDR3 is CAIDRDSYNEQFF. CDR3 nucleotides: TGTGCCATAGACAGGGACTCCTACAATGAGCAGTTCTTC.

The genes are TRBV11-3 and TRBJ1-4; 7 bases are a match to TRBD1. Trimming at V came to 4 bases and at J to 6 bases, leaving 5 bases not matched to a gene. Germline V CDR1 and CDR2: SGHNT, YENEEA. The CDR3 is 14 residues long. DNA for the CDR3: TGTGCCAGCAGCTCTAGGGGGCGTTATGAAAAACTGTTTTTT. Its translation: CASSSRGRYEKLFF.

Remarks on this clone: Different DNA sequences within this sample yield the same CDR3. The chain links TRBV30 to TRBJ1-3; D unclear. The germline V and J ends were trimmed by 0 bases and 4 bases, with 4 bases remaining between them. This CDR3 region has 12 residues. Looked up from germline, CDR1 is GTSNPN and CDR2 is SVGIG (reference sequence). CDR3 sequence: CAWSVLGNTIYF. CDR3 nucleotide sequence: TGTGCCTGGAGTGTACTAGGAAACACCATATATTTT. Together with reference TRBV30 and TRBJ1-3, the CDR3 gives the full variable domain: SQTIHQWPATLVQPVGSPLSLECTVEGTSNPNLYWYRQAAGRGLQLLFYSVGIGQISSEVPQNLSASRPQDRQFILSSKKLLLSDSGFYLCAWSVLGNTIYFGEGSWLTVV.

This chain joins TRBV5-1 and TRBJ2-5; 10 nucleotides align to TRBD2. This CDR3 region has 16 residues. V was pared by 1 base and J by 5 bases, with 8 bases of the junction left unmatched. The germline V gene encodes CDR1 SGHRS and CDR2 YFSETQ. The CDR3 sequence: CASSLWSGRAPETQYF. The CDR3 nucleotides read TGCGCCAGCAGCTTGTGGAGCGGGAGGGCCCCTGAGACCCAGTACTTC.

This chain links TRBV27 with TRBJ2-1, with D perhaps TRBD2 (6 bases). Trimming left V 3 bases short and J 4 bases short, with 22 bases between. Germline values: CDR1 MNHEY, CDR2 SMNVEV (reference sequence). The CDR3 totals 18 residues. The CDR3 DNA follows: TGTGCCAGCAGTTTCTGGGTTACGGCGGGGAATACTTACAATGAGCAGTTCTTC. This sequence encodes CASSFWVTAGNTYNEQFF.

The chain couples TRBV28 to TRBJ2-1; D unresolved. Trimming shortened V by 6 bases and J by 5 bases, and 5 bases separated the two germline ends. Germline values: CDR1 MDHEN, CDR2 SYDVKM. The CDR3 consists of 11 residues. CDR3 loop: CASSLDNEQFF. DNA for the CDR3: TGTGCCAGCAGCCTCGACAATGAGCAGTTCTTC.

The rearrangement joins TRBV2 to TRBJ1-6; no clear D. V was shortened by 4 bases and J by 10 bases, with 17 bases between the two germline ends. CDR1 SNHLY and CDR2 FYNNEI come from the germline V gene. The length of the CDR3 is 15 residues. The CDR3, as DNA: TGTGCCAGCAGTGGAGGCGGGAGAGAACGGTCACCCCTCCACTTT. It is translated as CASSGGGRERSPLHF.

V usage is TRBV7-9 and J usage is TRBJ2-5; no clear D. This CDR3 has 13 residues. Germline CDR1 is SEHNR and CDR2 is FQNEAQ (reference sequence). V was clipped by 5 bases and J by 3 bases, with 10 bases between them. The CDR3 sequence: CASSHRVEETQYF. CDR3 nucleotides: TGTGCCAGCAGCCATCGAGTTGAAGAGACCCAGTACTTC.

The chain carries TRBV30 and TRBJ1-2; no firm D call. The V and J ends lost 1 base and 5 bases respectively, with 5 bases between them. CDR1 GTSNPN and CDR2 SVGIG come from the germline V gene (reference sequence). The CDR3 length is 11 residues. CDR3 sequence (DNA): TGTGCCTGGAGTGACGGGTATGGCTACACCTTC. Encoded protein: CAWSDGYGYTF.

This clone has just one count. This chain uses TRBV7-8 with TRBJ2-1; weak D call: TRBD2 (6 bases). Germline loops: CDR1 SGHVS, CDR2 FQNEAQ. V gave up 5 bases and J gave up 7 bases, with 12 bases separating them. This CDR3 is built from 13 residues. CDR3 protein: CASSLGRTNEQFF. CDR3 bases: TGTGCCAGCAGCCTCGGGAGAACGAATGAGCAGTTCTTC.

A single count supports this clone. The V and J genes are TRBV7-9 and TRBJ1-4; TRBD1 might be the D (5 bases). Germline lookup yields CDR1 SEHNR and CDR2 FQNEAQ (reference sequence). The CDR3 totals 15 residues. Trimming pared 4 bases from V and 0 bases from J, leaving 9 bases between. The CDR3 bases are TGTGCCAGCAGCTCCGACAGAGCAACTAATGAAAAACTGTTTTTT. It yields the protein CASSSDRATNEKLFF.